This TCR beta chain was found in a study of human T cells and chemical hapten exposure. Study as a whole: Largely, small differences in pooled library volume made per-sample TCR yields vary.

Comment on this clonotype: Its antigen is currently unknown.

Trimming took 1 base from V and 5 from J; bases not matched to a gene: 7. The CDR3 consists of 16 residues. Germline CDR1 and CDR2: SGHNT and YENEEA. Unseparated into fractions, whole blood served as the source from which total RNA was extracted. Individual cDNA molecules had unique molecular identifiers attached to them by the library. Per the original methods: There were a median of approximately 100,000 TCRs per sample, with a range from about 23,224 to 690,600. TCRdb itself ran the reads through MiXCR, one entry per CDR3 protein. These V and J calls originate from TCRdb's pipeline instead of the authors' own analysis. The sample includes around 120,000 distinct CDR3 sequences, over 7.5% of them seen just once. General study results and limits: The study found that DPC sensitization did not change TCRs above 1 in 1000 frequency.

The rearrangement links TRBV11-3 to TRBJ2-1, with TRBD2 matching over 8 bases. This sequence originates from a human donor in good health. Some clones in this sample may be carry-over from other donors' samples. Material for sequencing was whole blood. CDR3 amino acids: CASSLAGLARDNEQFF. The DNA of the CDR3 is TGTGCCAGCAGCTTAGCTGGACTAGCCCGGGACAATGAGCAGTTCTTC.